The next 30 T cell receptor beta chains were all read from a single sample in a study of CD8+ T cells in alopecia areata. The treatment here: oral pan-JAK inhibitor, 5-10 mg twice daily. Sequencing used cDNA as its template, made by extracting RNA and reverse transcribing it. The method was immunoSEQ multiplex PCR; TCRdb's version includes in-frame clones alone and lacks a portion of them. The data hold approximately 210,000 clones, with around 65% observed a single time. Specimen: CD4+ T cells sorted from blood, collected at week 44, from a patient treated with tofacitinib. The receptors were sampled from a human donor with alopecia areata.

The chain links TRBV30 to TRBJ1-6, with D uncertain. The germline V gene has CDR1 GTSNPN and CDR2 SVGIG (reference sequence). V dropped 3 bases and J dropped 8 bases, with 8 bases sitting between them. The CDR3 extends over 12 amino acids. CDR3 region: CAWSARDSPLHF. The CDR3 region has the DNA TGTGCCTGGAGCGCCAGAGATTCACCCCTCCACTTT.

This clone was picked up a small number of times. The chain couples TRBV14 to TRBJ2-7; D possibly corresponds to TRBD2 (5 bases). The CDR3 totals 15 residues. Germline values: CDR1 SGHDN, CDR2 FVKESK. Trimming shortened V by 1 base and J by 3 bases, and 13 bases separated the two germline ends. The CDR3 spells CASSQGRPRDYEQYF. In DNA form, the CDR3 reads TGTGCCAGCAGCCAAGGCCGTCCCCGGGACTACGAGCAGTACTTC. The full variable domain, rest sourced from reference TRBV14 and TRBJ2-7, is EAGVTQFPSHSVIEKGQTVTLRCDPISGHDNLYWYRRVMGKEIKFLLHFVKESKQDESGMPNNRFLAERTGGTYSTLKVQPAELEDSGVYFCASSQGRPRDYEQYFGPGTRLTVT.

This sequence joins TRBV30 and TRBJ1-2; the match to TRBD1 covers 7 bases. The CDR3 is made up of 13 amino acids. CDR1 and CDR2 (germline): GTSNPN, SVGIG (reference sequence). The V gene end was trimmed by 1 base and the J gene end by 5 bases; junction bases not matched to a gene: 4. CDR3 bases: TGTGCCTGGAGTGGACTACAGGGGTATGGCTACACCTTC. Protein product: CAWSGLQGYGYTF.

The chain has TRBV5-1 and TRBJ1-2, with TRBD1 as a possible D gene (5 bases). Trimming removed 0 bases at V and 5 bases at J, with 14 bases between. Looked up from germline, CDR1 is SGHRS and CDR2 is YFSETQ. CDR3 size: 15 residues. DNA for the CDR3: TGCGCCAGCAGCTTGGGCGGCAGGGTCGGATATGGCTACACCTTC. Translating gives CASSLGGRVGYGYTF.

V and J are TRBV29-1 and TRBJ1-1; the D gene is possibly TRBD1 (5 bases). This CDR3 is built from 15 residues. The V and J ends lost 7 bases and 0 bases respectively, with 18 bases between them. CDR1 SQVTM and CDR2 ANQGSEA come from the germline V gene. The CDR3 DNA reads as TGCAGCGCCCTAGCGGCAGGGTCGATGAACACTGAAGCTTTCTTT. Protein sequence: CSALAAGSMNTEAFF.

This clone was picked up one time. This rearrangement joins TRBV4-2 to TRBJ2-1; 9 bases align to TRBD2. CDR1 is LGHNA and CDR2 is YNFKEQ in the germline V gene. V was clipped by 0 bases and J by 2 bases; unmatched bases: 8. The CDR3 extends over 18 amino acids. The CDR3 is CASSQDSRLAATYNEQFF. Here the CDR3 DNA reads TGTGCCAGCAGCCAAGATTCCCGACTAGCGGCGACCTACAATGAGCAGTTCTTC.

The rearrangement uses TRBV29-1 and TRBJ2-3; D remains unclear. Germline V gene lookup returns CDR1 SQVTM and CDR2 ANQGSEA. V was clipped by 8 bases and J by 4 bases, with 16 bases between them. The CDR3 runs to 13 residues. The CDR3 loop is CSSRARLADTQYF. For the CDR3, the DNA is TGCAGCTCCCGTGCACGACTTGCAGATACGCAGTATTTT.

The rearrangement uses TRBV7-9 and TRBJ2-1, with 13 bases fitting TRBD2. This CDR3 has 18 residues. With 3 bases clipped from V and 5 bases from J, the junction kept 10 bases outside the gene matches. The V gene's germline CDR1 is SEHNR and CDR2 FQNEAQ (reference sequence). The CDR3 DNA is TGTGCCAGCAGCTTCTCCCTGACTAGCGGGGGGCCTAACAATGAGCAGTTCTTC. Amino acids: CASSFSLTSGGPNNEQFF.

V usage is TRBV9 and J usage is TRBJ2-7; D not certain. CDR1 and CDR2 (germline): SGDLS, YYNGEE. V was pared by 0 bases and J by 5 bases, with 12 bases between. The CDR3 has 14 amino acids. CDR3 coding DNA: TGTGCCAGCAGCGTAGGACCAGGCACTAACGAGCAGTACTTC. Protein sequence: CASSVGPGTNEQYF.

This clone has more than one count but fewer than ten. This rearrangement joins TRBV30 to TRBJ2-7, with D possibly TRBD2 on 5 matching bases. The CDR3 loop spans 14 amino acids. Germline CDR1 reads GTSNPN; CDR2 reads SVGIG (reference sequence). With 1 base removed from V and 0 bases from J, the gap between germline ends came to 10 bases. The DNA for the CDR3 is TGTGCCTGGAGTGCCGGGATAAACTCCTACGAGCAGTACTTC. It yields the protein CAWSAGINSYEQYF.

This rearrangement joins TRBV29-1 to TRBJ1-1; D might be TRBD1 (5 bases). Trimming stripped 0 bases from V and 11 bases from J, with 13 bases between. Germline CDR1 SQVTM, CDR2 ANQGSEA. The CDR3 has 12 residues. CDR3 in DNA: TGCAGCGTTGAAGATGGGGGGAAGTGGGCTTTCTTT. This codes for CSVEDGGKWAFF.

Here the CDR3 DNA reads TGTGCCAGCAGCTTAGTAACCGGGGGTGGCGGGGAGCTGTTTTTT. This translates into CASSLVTGGGGELFF. The chain is built from TRBV7-2 and TRBJ2-2, with D possibly matching TRBD2 (6 bases). Germline V gives CDR1 SGHTA, CDR2 FQGNSA. This CDR3 has 15 amino acids. The V gene lost 1 base and the J gene lost 7 bases, with 13 bases spanning the gap.

The chain uses TRBV7-2 and TRBJ1-1; the D is unclear. From germline, CDR1 is SGHTA and CDR2 FQGNSA. This CDR3 is 14 amino acids long. V was clipped by 6 bases and J by 1 base, with 12 bases between them. This CDR3 is CASRISRENTEAFF. In DNA, the CDR3 is TGTGCCAGCAGAATCTCGAGGGAGAACACTGAAGCTTTCTTT.

This chain joins TRBV29-1 and TRBJ1-1; maybe TRBD1 (6 bases). V was clipped by 4 bases and J by 9 bases, with 18 bases between them. CDR3 length: 13 amino acids. The germline gives CDR1 SQVTM, CDR2 ANQGSEA. The CDR3 loop is CSVALETGLKAFF. CDR3 nucleotides: TGCAGCGTTGCCCTGGAGACAGGCTTAAAAGCTTTCTTT.

This clone was seen just once. This chain joins TRBV29-1 and TRBJ1-4; D gene ambiguous. Germline V CDR1 and CDR2: SQVTM, ANQGSEA. The CDR3 runs to 11 residues. V was shortened by 5 bases and J by 8 bases, with 9 bases between the two germline ends. The CDR3: CSVRNSEKLFF. CDR3 sequence (DNA): TGCAGCGTTCGTAATAGCGAAAAACTGTTTTTT.

As to this clone: Other nucleotide sequences from this sample produce the same CDR3. The V call is TRBV29-1, the J call TRBJ2-5; D unresolved. The germline V and J ends were trimmed by 4 bases and 3 bases, with 3 bases remaining between them. The CDR3 has 10 amino acids. CDR1 SQVTM and CDR2 ANQGSEA come from the germline V gene. In DNA, the CDR3 is TGCAGCGTTGGAGAAGAGACCCAGTACTTC. Translating it yields CSVGEETQYF.

The chain employs TRBV16 and TRBJ2-4, with D maybe TRBD1 (6 bases). Germline CDR1 KGHSY, CDR2 FQNENV. The ends were cut back, 4 bases at V and 3 bases at J, with 7 bases in the middle. The CDR3 consists of 13 residues. CDR3 in DNA: TGTGCCAGCAGCCCCAGGGGCAAAAACATTCAGTACTTC. Residues: CASSPRGKNIQYF.

Notes on this clone: This sequence is one base from a far larger clone and is likely a read error. This rearrangement joins TRBV2 to TRBJ1-2; D gene unclear. This CDR3 contains 10 residues. Germline CDR1 reads SNHLY; CDR2 reads FYNNEI. V was pared by 6 bases and J by 3 bases, with 2 bases between. The CDR3 DNA reads TGTGCCAGCAGCGACTATGGCTACACCTTC. This codes for CASSDYGYTF.

The chain uses TRBV10-3 and TRBJ1-5; no clear D. V lost 5 bases and J lost 0, with 11 bases in between. CDR3 length: 15 residues. Germline V lookup: CDR1 ENHRY, CDR2 SYGVKD. The CDR3 coding sequence is TGTGCCATCAGTCGGGATCCGAATAGCAATCAGCCCCAGCATTTT. This encodes CAISRDPNSNQPQHF.

V and J are TRBV29-1 and TRBJ1-5; the D is unclear. The V gene's germline CDR1 is SQVTM and CDR2 ANQGSEA. This CDR3 spans 12 amino acids. V shed 6 bases and J shed 3 bases, with 9 bases lying between them. The chain's CDR3 is CSVAENNQPQHF. The CDR3 DNA is TGCAGCGTGGCAGAGAACAATCAGCCCCAGCATTTT.

This chain joins TRBV29-1 and TRBJ2-1; 9 nucleotides match TRBD1. Germline V gene sequence: CDR1 SQVTM, CDR2 ANQGSEA. This CDR3 is 14 amino acids long. Germline trimming cut 4 bases from V and 5 bases from J; bases unmatched to any gene: 6. CDR3 region: CSVVGRQGDNEQFF. The DNA for the CDR3 is TGCAGCGTTGTGGGAAGACAGGGGGACAATGAGCAGTTCTTC.

The V call is TRBV29-1, the J call TRBJ1-1; D not resolved. Germline CDR1 and CDR2: SQVTM and ANQGSEA. Between the trimmed V and J ends, which lost 4 bases and 4 bases, there was a span of 7 bases. The CDR3 sequence is 11 residues long. CDR3 loop: CSVGRPTEAFF. The DNA for the CDR3 is TGCAGCGTTGGACGGCCCACTGAAGCTTTCTTT. Based on the CDR3 plus reference TRBV29-1 and TRBJ1-1, the full variable domain is SAVISQKPSRDICQRGTSLTIQCQVDSQVTMMFWYRQQPGQSLTLIATANQGSEATYESGFVIDKFPISRPNLTFSTLTVSNMSPEDSSIYLCSVGRPTEAFFGQGTRLTVV.

This chain links TRBV7-2 with TRBJ2-7; no clear D gene. The CDR3 runs to 15 residues. V gave up 4 bases and J gave up 3 bases, with 16 bases separating them. Germline values: CDR1 SGHTA, CDR2 FQGNSA. The CDR3 sequence is CASSSPDLGDYEQYF. CDR3 coding DNA: TGTGCCAGCAGCTCACCGGACCTTGGAGACTACGAGCAGTACTTC.

This rearrangement joins TRBV9 to TRBJ2-7, with a weak D call TRBD2 (6 bases). Trimming took off 4 bases at V and 3 bases at J, with 11 bases between the two ends. The CDR3 runs to 13 residues. Per the germline V gene, CDR1 is SGDLS and CDR2 is YYNGEE. The DNA for the CDR3 is TGTGCCAGCAGCCCCCCGGGAGTCTACGAGCAGTACTTC. As protein: CASSPPGVYEQYF.

J is TRBJ1-1 and V is TRBV29-1; TRBD1 is a possible D gene (6 bases). Germline V gives CDR1 SQVTM, CDR2 ANQGSEA. Trimming stripped 3 bases from V and 2 bases from J, with 10 bases between. This CDR3 comprises 13 residues. The CDR3: CSVETGVNTEAFF. The CDR3 nucleotides are TGCAGCGTTGAGACAGGTGTTAACACTGAAGCTTTCTTT. Full variable domain (missing parts from reference TRBV29-1 and TRBJ1-1): SAVISQKPSRDICQRGTSLTIQCQVDSQVTMMFWYRQQPGQSLTLIATANQGSEATYESGFVIDKFPISRPNLTFSTLTVSNMSPEDSSIYLCSVETGVNTEAFFGQGTRLTVV.

The chain uses TRBV7-9 and TRBJ1-2; no firm D call. Germline CDR1 SEHNR, CDR2 FQNEAQ (reference sequence). V lost 1 base and J lost 8, with 11 bases in between. The CDR3 consists of 13 residues. CDR3 sequence: CASSLGSSGGYTF. As DNA, the CDR3 is TGTGCCAGCAGCTTAGGTTCGAGTGGCGGCTACACCTTC. Full variable domain (remainder filled in from reference TRBV7-9 and TRBJ1-2): DTGVSQNPRHKITKRGQNVTFRCDPISEHNRLYWYRQTLGQGPEFLTYFQNEAQLEKSRLLSDRFSAERPKGSFSTLEIQRTEQGDSAMYLCASSLGSSGGYTFGSGTRLTVV.

The CDR3 here is CASSVDRSISGANVLTF. The CDR3 DNA sequence: TGTGCCAGCAGTGTTGACAGGTCTATCTCTGGGGCCAACGTCCTGACTTTC. J is TRBJ2-6 and V is TRBV6-1; possibly TRBD1 for D (6 bases). This CDR3 comprises 17 residues. The germline CDR1 and CDR2 sequences are MNHNS and SASEGT. V lost 4 bases, J lost 0 bases, and 13 bases lay in between.

The chain uses TRBV4-3 and TRBJ2-7, with D perhaps assigned TRBD1 or TRBD2 (6 bases each). The CDR3 length is 16 residues. Germline V gives CDR1 LGHNA, CDR2 YSLEER. Between the trimmed V and J ends, which lost 1 base and 3 bases, there was a span of 16 bases. The CDR3 loop reads CASSQGRGQGSYEQYF. The CDR3 region has the DNA TGCGCCAGCAGCCAAGGTCGGGGGCAGGGGAGCTACGAGCAGTACTTC.

The chain employs TRBV29-1 and TRBJ1-3; D remains ambiguous. Germline values: CDR1 SQVTM, CDR2 ANQGSEA. The CDR3 spans 12 residues. V dropped 3 bases and J dropped 0 bases, with 3 bases sitting between them. The CDR3 sequence is CSVESSGNTIYF. In DNA, the CDR3 is TGCAGCGTTGAGTCCTCTGGAAACACCATATATTTT.

This clone occurred once. The V and J genes are TRBV19 and TRBJ2-7; 8 positions match TRBD1. J gave up 8 bases and V 5 bases, and 8 bases lay outside the gene matches. Germline V gene lookup returns CDR1 LNHDA and CDR2 SQIVND (reference sequence). This CDR3 contains 13 residues. The CDR3 region is CASSLTGGWKQYF. The CDR3 region has the DNA TGTGCCAGTAGTCTCACAGGGGGATGGAAGCAGTACTTC.